This T cell receptor beta chain was documented in a study of blood T cells in healthy people across ages. The study's findings and limits: As age increased, TCR beta diversity per million T cells fell in a roughly linear fashion.

Of note for this clonotype: Its antigen is undetermined.

Together with a sample-barcoded 5' primer, a J-beta primer mix was included in a second PCR lasting 7 to 11 cycles. TCRdb reanalysed the 5' RACE reads using MiXCR and keeps one entry per CDR3 protein. Among hundreds of thousands of distinct CDR3 sequences listed, 35% to 50% were seen once. The germline V and J ends were trimmed by 0 bases and 11 bases, with 22 bases remaining between them. CDR1 and CDR2 from the germline V gene are LGHNA and YSLEER. CDR3 length: 16 amino acids. The TCR comes from a man of 80 years or more in good health. This chain connects TRBV4-3 to TRBJ2-5; D might be TRBD2 (6 bases). Sequencing was carried out using blood. The CDR3 DNA is TGCGCCAGCAGCCAAGAAGGGGTAGCGGTCTACAATAAGCAGTACTTC. It encodes CASSQEGVAVYNKQYF.